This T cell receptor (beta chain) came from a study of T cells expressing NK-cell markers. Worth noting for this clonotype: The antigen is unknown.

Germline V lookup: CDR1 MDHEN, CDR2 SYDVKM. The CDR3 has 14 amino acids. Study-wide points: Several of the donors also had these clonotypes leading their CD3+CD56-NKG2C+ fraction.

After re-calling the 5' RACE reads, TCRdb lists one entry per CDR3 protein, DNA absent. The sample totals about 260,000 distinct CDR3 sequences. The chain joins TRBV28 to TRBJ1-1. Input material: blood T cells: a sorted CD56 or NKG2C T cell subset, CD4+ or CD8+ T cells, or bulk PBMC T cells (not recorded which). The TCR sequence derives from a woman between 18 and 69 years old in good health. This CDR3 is CASSFLQTNTEAFF.